This T cell receptor beta chain is drawn from a study of T cell repertoires in cytomegalovirus infection (dated by TCRdb to between 2018 and 2021). About the full investigation: Donor HLA type was relevant to the analysis, because carriage of CMV infection together with the matching HLA type was indicated by public TCR beta signatures. On the study overall, not on this receptor specifically: The ex vivo response was dominated by HLA-C-restricted CMV-specific TCR beta clonotypes, and the single most frequent clonotype in two of eight donors was supplied by these HLA-C-restricted clonotypes. In both this cohort and an independent cohort of 352 donors, the cumulative frequency of public TCR beta family members distinguished carriers of CMV infection plus the relevant HLA type.

This clonotype has at least ten counts. Its antigen target is currently unknown. No much larger clone exists at a distance of one base, and base qualities are not known. Spanning cysteine to phenylalanine, the CDR3 consists of 15 amino acids. The only DNA kept is the CDR3, 45 bases in frame from the first base. The germline V gene (reference sequence) specifies LNHDA as CDR1 and SQIVND as CDR2. At the junction V is shortened by 2 bases and J by 3 bases; bases outside the gene matches: 4. Sequencing was performed on an Illumina HiSeq 1500. The public reads were reanalyzed by TCRdb: fastp trimming at Q25, MiXCR alignment, in-frame beta chains only. Each entry is one CDR3 protein sequence, shown with its most common DNA and genes. Across this sample there are approximately 400,000 distinct CDR3 sequences, with under 40% seen only once. The ten largest clones represent approximately 14% of the sample.

The TCR originated in a human donor in good health (CMV status not recorded). Some clones in this sample may be carry-over from other donors' samples. The chain is encoded by TRBV19 joined to TRBJ1-5; TRBD1 fits 7 bases in the junction. The sequenced sample was PBMCs. The nucleotides read TGTGCCAGTAGTATATCGGGGACAGCCAATCAGCCCCAGCATTTT. This codes for CASSISGTANQPQHF. Where the CDR3 stops, the reference TRBV19 and TRBJ1-5 genes take over; the full variable domain is DGGITQSPKYLFRKEGQNVTLSCEQNLNHDAMYWYRQDPGQGLRLIYYSQIVNDFQKGDIAEGYSVSREKKESFPLTVTSAQKNPTAFYLCASSISGTANQPQHFGDGTRLSIL.